This TCR beta chain was sequenced for a study of T cells in Graves' hyperthyroidism and ophthalmopathy. Findings and caveats of the study: Most clonotypes expanded in thyroid above 0.001 were likewise present in blood. Ophthalmopathy onset followed model prediction by a median about six months.

Amplification targeted TCR beta CDR3 regions from RNA transcripts. The study used the HTBI primer set for a first-round RT-PCR of the TCR CDR3. MiXCR, run by TCRdb on the multiplex PCR reads, gives a single entry per CDR3 protein. Among under 130,000 distinct CDR3 sequences listed, 45% to 50% were seen once. The CDR3 contains 12 residues. CDR1 and CDR2 from the germline V gene are MNHNY and SVGAGI (reference sequence). Trimming removed 6 bases at V and 2 bases at J, with 8 bases between. This clonotype was counted ten times or more. Its target is unknown. In patients aged 18 to 65, hyperthyroidism was newly diagnosed, with duration under 2 months. Uncontrolled infection, other autoimmune disease, pregnancy or lactation led to exclusion.

The gene calls are TRBV6-6 and TRBJ2-7; D is undetermined. Specimen: blood. The sequence was obtained from a man between 35 and 55 years old with Graves' hyperthyroidism. The CDR3 nucleotides read TGTGCCAGCAGGCCCGGGCCCTACGAGCAGTACTTC. It codes for CASRPGPYEQYF.